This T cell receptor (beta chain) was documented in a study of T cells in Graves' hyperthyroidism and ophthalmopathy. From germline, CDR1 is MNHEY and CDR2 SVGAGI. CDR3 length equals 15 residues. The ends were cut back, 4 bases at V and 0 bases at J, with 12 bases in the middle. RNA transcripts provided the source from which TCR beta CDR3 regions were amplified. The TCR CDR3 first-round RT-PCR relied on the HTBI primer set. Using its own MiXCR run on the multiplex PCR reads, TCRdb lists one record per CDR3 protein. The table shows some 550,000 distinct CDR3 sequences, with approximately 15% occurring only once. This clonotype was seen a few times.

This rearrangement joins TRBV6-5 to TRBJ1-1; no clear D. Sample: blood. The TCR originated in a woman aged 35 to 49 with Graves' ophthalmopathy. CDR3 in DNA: TGTGCCAGCAGTTTAAGGAATTCGATGAACACTGAAGCTTTCTTT. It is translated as CASSLRNSMNTEAFF.